The 23 T cell receptor beta chains below all came from one sample that was sequenced in a study of cytomegalovirus exposure and HLA in healthy donors. The PCR employed 60 Vbeta primers together with 13 Jbeta primers. The repertoire was sequenced with immunoSEQ multiplex PCR; TCRdb's copy has only in-frame clones and lacks some. This table holds around 110,000 clones, around 75% found once. The sequencing input was PBMCs. Source of these receptors: a young woman in good health and CMV-seronegative.

The V and J genes are TRBV6-1 and TRBJ2-2; D unclear. V gave up 8 bases and J gave up 1 base, with 11 bases separating them. This CDR3 region has 14 residues. Germline CDR1 reads MNHNS; CDR2 reads SASEGT. CDR3: CASQRSGNTGELFF. The CDR3 region has the DNA TGTGCCAGCCAGAGGTCGGGGAACACCGGGGAGCTGTTTTTT.

The V gene is TRBV11-2, the J gene TRBJ2-7, with D perhaps matching TRBD1 (6 bases). Trimming left V 3 bases short and J 3 bases short, with 12 bases between. Germline V gene sequence: CDR1 SGHAT, CDR2 FQNNGV. The CDR3 loop spans 14 amino acids. The CDR3 DNA sequence: TGTGCCAGCAGCTTCTCGGACAGCAGCTACGAGCAGTACTTC. Translating gives CASSFSDSSYEQYF.

This clone has only a few counts. The J gene is TRBJ1-1, the V gene TRBV28; tentative D call: TRBD1 (6 bases). Per the germline V gene, CDR1 is MDHEN and CDR2 is SYDVKM. The CDR3 loop spans 15 amino acids. V lost 5 bases and J 0 bases, leaving 13 bases between the germline ends. The CDR3 DNA is TGTGCCAGCAGTCCGTGGACAGCTTTGAACACTGAAGCTTTCTTT. Protein: CASSPWTALNTEAFF. Full variable domain (missing parts from reference TRBV28 and TRBJ1-1): DVKVTQSSRYLVKRTGEKVFLECVQDMDHENMFWYRQDPGLGLRLIYFSYDVKMKEKGDIPEGYSVSREKKERFSLILESASTNQTSMYLCASSPWTALNTEAFFGQGTRLTVV.

The chain employs TRBV28 and TRBJ2-7; TRBD2 might be the D (6 bases). The V gene lost 4 bases and the J gene lost 1 base, with 20 bases spanning the gap. The CDR3 spans 17 residues. Looked up from germline, CDR1 is MDHEN and CDR2 is SYDVKM. CDR3 nucleotide sequence: TGTGCCAGCAGTTCCCCGGGGCAACCGGGACTGTCCTACGAGCAGTACTTC. Protein product: CASSSPGQPGLSYEQYF.

The chain has TRBV5-4 and TRBJ2-6; D unclear. CDR1 is SGHNT and CDR2 is YYREEE in the germline V gene (reference sequence). The CDR3 runs to 15 residues. The V gene lost 1 base and the J gene lost 3 bases, with 8 bases spanning the gap. In DNA, the CDR3 is TGTGCCAGCAGCTTGAACGGGTTTGGGGCCAACGTCCTGACTTTC. This gives the protein CASSLNGFGANVLTF.

The rearrangement links TRBV30 to TRBJ1-2; D not resolved. V was pared by 2 bases and J by 5 bases, with 15 bases between. Per the germline V gene, CDR1 is GTSNPN and CDR2 is SVGIG (reference sequence). The CDR3 contains 14 residues. The CDR3 DNA follows: TGTGCCTGGAGTCTACCTCCCAGGCAGTATGGCTACACCTTC. Translating gives CAWSLPPRQYGYTF.

The count of this clone is one. The chain links TRBV29-1 to TRBJ1-6; 7 bases line up with TRBD1. CDR1 and CDR2 from the germline V gene are SQVTM and ANQGSEA. The CDR3 totals 15 residues. Unmatched junction bases numbered 4, after V lost 5 bases and J lost 0 bases. The CDR3 DNA is TGCAGCGTTCGACAGGGAAGCTCCTATAATTCACCCCTCCACTTT. Protein product: CSVRQGSSYNSPLHF.

The V gene is TRBV5-4, the J gene TRBJ2-2, with D possibly matching TRBD1 (5 bases). The ends were cut back, 4 bases at V and 7 bases at J, with 14 bases in the middle. The length of the CDR3 is 14 residues. The germline V gene encodes CDR1 SGHNT and CDR2 YYREEE (reference sequence). CDR3 sequence reads: CASSLPQGSGELFF. The CDR3 DNA reads TGTGCCAGCAGCCTACCTCAGGGTAGCGGGGAGCTGTTTTTT.

The J gene is TRBJ1-2, the V gene TRBV11-2; TRBD1 aligns across 7 bases. V lost 5 bases to trimming and J lost 7 bases; unmatched junction nucleotides: 7. There are 13 residues in the CDR3. CDR1 is SGHAT and CDR2 is FQNNGV in the germline V gene. The DNA for the CDR3 is TGTGCCAGCAGCGCCACAGGGGCGGGTGGCTACACCTTC. Amino acid sequence: CASSATGAGGYTF. Full variable domain (remainder filled in from reference TRBV11-2 and TRBJ1-2): EAGVAQSPRYKIIEKRQSVAFWCNPISGHATLYWYQQILGQGPKLLIQFQNNGVVDDSQLPKDRFSAERLKGVDSTLKIQPAKLEDSAVYLCASSATGAGGYTFGSGTRLTVV.

The chain joins TRBV4-1 to TRBJ1-1; a possible D gene is TRBD1 (5 bases). Germline CDR1 reads MGHRA; CDR2 reads YSYEKL. V was pared by 1 base and J by 0 bases, with 9 bases between. This CDR3 is built from 15 residues. The CDR3 spells CASSQGGQLNTEAFF. CDR3 bases: TGCGCCAGCAGCCAAGGGGGCCAACTGAACACTGAAGCTTTCTTT.

This rearrangement joins TRBV7-2 to TRBJ2-1; 9 positions match TRBD2. The length of the CDR3 is 15 residues. Germline V CDR1 and CDR2: SGHTA, FQGNSA. Losses at the gene ends were 3 bases for V and 9 bases for J; bases not matched to a gene: 9. This CDR3 is CASSFTGGGASEQFF. The CDR3 coding sequence is TGTGCCAGCAGCTTCACGGGCGGGGGGGCGTCTGAGCAGTTCTTC.

The chain has TRBV9 and TRBJ2-7, with 7 bases fitting TRBD1. The germline gives CDR1 SGDLS, CDR2 YYNGEE. V gave up 4 bases and J gave up 1 base; unmatched junction bases: 2. The CDR3 runs 13 residues. The CDR3: CASSRQGSYEQYF. The CDR3 DNA is TGTGCCAGCAGCCGACAGGGTTCCTACGAGCAGTACTTC.

The genes are TRBV5-4 and TRBJ1-1; no definite D call. This CDR3 spans 14 amino acids. V gave up 0 bases and J gave up 2 bases, with 8 bases separating them. Germline lookup yields CDR1 SGHNT and CDR2 YYREEE (reference sequence). In DNA form, the CDR3 reads TGTGCCAGCAGCTTGGGAGGCGACAACACTGAAGCTTTCTTT. Its protein product is CASSLGGDNTEAFF.

The chain joins TRBV28 to TRBJ1-1, with TRBD1 matching 10 bases. Germline V gene lookup returns CDR1 MDHEN and CDR2 SYDVKM. The junction had 11 bases not matched to a gene; V was cut back by 6 bases and J by 7 bases. CDR3 length: 15 residues. The chain's CDR3 is CASSSGTGVKFEAFF. CDR3 sequence (DNA): TGTGCCAGCAGCTCCGGGACAGGGGTAAAATTTGAAGCTTTCTTT.

The chain joins TRBV7-8 to TRBJ2-5, with TRBD2 matching over 11 bases. CDR1 and CDR2 (germline): SGHVS, FQNEAQ. The CDR3 has 17 amino acids. Germline trimming cut 1 base from V and 3 bases from J; bases unmatched to any gene: 7. The CDR3 DNA reads as TGTGCCAGCAGCTTAGATTTAGCGGGGGGGCCCGAAGAGACCCAGTACTTC. Translated: CASSLDLAGGPEETQYF.

V is TRBV9 and J is TRBJ1-1, with 7 bases that match TRBD1. Germline values: CDR1 SGDLS, CDR2 YYNGEE. CDR3 size: 13 residues. V lost 3 bases, J lost 6 bases, and 5 bases stayed unmatched. The CDR3 is CASSADRVSEAFF. Written as DNA, the CDR3 is TGTGCCAGCAGCGCCGACAGGGTATCTGAAGCTTTCTTT.

This chain connects TRBV6-1 to TRBJ2-7, with TRBD2 matching over 11 bases. The germline V gene encodes CDR1 MNHNS and CDR2 SASEGT. J was trimmed by 7 bases and V by 7 bases; bases with no gene match: 12. The CDR3 has 15 residues. Here the CDR3 reads CASTQLAGGVGEQYF. For the CDR3, the DNA is TGTGCCAGCACCCAGCTAGCGGGGGGCGTGGGAGAGCAGTACTTC.

The rearrangement links TRBV15 to TRBJ2-3, with 7 positions matching TRBD1. The CDR3 runs to 14 residues. The J segment lost 3 bases and the V segment lost 4 bases, leaving 4 bases of the junction unmatched. CDR1 and CDR2 from the germline V gene are LNHNV and YYDKDF (reference sequence). Here the CDR3 reads CATSTRQGTDTQYF. The CDR3 coding sequence is TGTGCCACCAGCACGAGACAGGGTACAGATACGCAGTATTTT. The whole variable domain, remainder taken from reference TRBV15 and TRBJ2-3, is DAMVIQNPRYQVTQFGKPVTLSCSQTLNHNVMYWYQQKSSQAPKLLFHYYDKDFNNEADTPDNFQSRRPNTSFCFLDIRSPGLGDTAMYLCATSTRQGTDTQYFGPGTRLTVL.

CDR3 loop: CAWSITGELFF. As DNA, the CDR3 is TGTGCCTGGAGTATAACCGGGGAGCTGTTTTTT. The rearrangement links TRBV30 to TRBJ2-2, with unresolved D. CDR1 and CDR2 (germline): GTSNPN, SVGIG (reference sequence). There are 11 residues in the CDR3. V lost 2 bases to trimming and J lost 5 bases, with 3 bases between them.

This clone was observed a single time. J is TRBJ2-1 and V is TRBV28; 7 positions match TRBD2. The germline gives CDR1 MDHEN, CDR2 SYDVKM. The CDR3 runs 14 residues. The V gene end was trimmed by 5 bases and the J gene end by 2 bases; junction bases not matched to a gene: 3. The CDR3 DNA reads as TGTGCCAGCAGTCTCGGACTAGCCTACAATGAGCAGTTCTTC. Amino acids: CASSLGLAYNEQFF.

The chain couples TRBV2 to TRBJ1-1; TRBD1 matches 9 bases. The CDR3 sequence is 14 residues long. Unmatched junction bases numbered 7, after V lost 6 bases and J lost 5 bases. In germline, CDR1 is SNHLY, CDR2 FYNNEI. CDR3: CASSQTGGTTEAFF. The CDR3 DNA sequence: TGTGCCAGCAGCCAGACAGGGGGAACGACTGAAGCTTTCTTT.

A few counts support this clone. This chain joins TRBV11-2 and TRBJ1-1; D gene uncertain. The V and J ends lost 0 bases and 9 bases respectively, with 5 bases between them. Germline V gene lookup returns CDR1 SGHAT and CDR2 FQNNGV. The CDR3 runs to 11 residues. The CDR3 DNA reads TGTGCCAGCAGCTTAGAACAGAAAGCTTTCTTT. Translating gives CASSLEQKAFF. Filled out from reference TRBV11-2 and TRBJ1-1, the complete variable domain reads EAGVAQSPRYKIIEKRQSVAFWCNPISGHATLYWYQQILGQGPKLLIQFQNNGVVDDSQLPKDRFSAERLKGVDSTLKIQPAKLEDSAVYLCASSLEQKAFFGQGTRLTVV.

CDR3 region: CSVAGGGDQPQHF. CDR3 nucleotide sequence: TGCAGCGTAGCAGGGGGTGGCGATCAGCCCCAGCATTTT. V usage is TRBV29-1 and J usage is TRBJ1-5, with 7 bases identical to TRBD1. Germline CDR1 and CDR2: SQVTM and ANQGSEA. The V gene end was trimmed by 6 bases and the J gene end by 5 bases; junction bases not matched to a gene: 7. The CDR3 extends over 13 amino acids.